Below, one T cell receptor beta chain is given with its context. Sequenced by immunoSEQ multiplex PCR; TCRdb stores in-frame clones only, minus some. The sample lists about 180,000 clones, over 75% occurring once. These data belong to a study of blood T cell repertoires in COVID-19. The CDR3 has 14 amino acids. Germline-derived CDR1 and CDR2 are SEHNR and FQNEAQ (reference sequence). J lost 8 bases, V lost 5 bases, and 8 bases had no gene match. The V gene is TRBV7-9, the J gene TRBJ2-1; 8 nucleotides align to TRBD2. The sequencing sample was made of peripheral blood. The receptor was isolated from a woman older than 75 with acute or convalescent COVID-19. DNA for the CDR3: TGTGCCAGCAGCCGAGAACTAGCGGCGGATGAGCAGTTCTTC. The encoded protein is CASSRELAADEQFF.